Each of the 30 T cell receptor beta chains below was sequenced from the same sample in a study of cytomegalovirus exposure and HLA in healthy donors. Use of 60 Vbeta and 13 Jbeta primers characterized the PCR. Only in-frame clones appear in the TCRdb table, and some are missing; sequencing was by immunoSEQ multiplex PCR. The sample contains 150,000 or so clones, under 85% of which appear only once. Material: PBMCs. These receptors all come from a man aged 45 to 65 in good health and CMV-seropositive.

The genes are TRBV5-6 and TRBJ1-1, with 7 bases identical to TRBD1. From germline, CDR1 is SGHDT and CDR2 YYEEEE. The ends lost 5 bases at V and 3 bases at J; junction bases unmatched: 7. This CDR3 has 14 amino acids. The CDR3 loop is CASRPGTAYTEAFF. The CDR3 nucleotides read TGTGCCAGCAGACCCGGGACAGCTTACACTGAAGCTTTCTTT.

This clone showed up just a few times. This chain links TRBV6-5 with TRBJ2-5; 7 bases are a match to TRBD1. The V gene's germline CDR1 is MNHEY and CDR2 SVGAGI. V was clipped by 6 bases and J by 4 bases; unmatched bases: 5. CDR3 length: 13 amino acids. CDR3 DNA sequence: TGTGCCAGCAGGCAGGGGGTAGCAGAGACCCAGTACTTC. This encodes CASRQGVAETQYF.

The chain combines TRBV28 with TRBJ2-1, with TRBD2 identical over 9 bases. V lost 4 bases to trimming and J lost 10 bases; unmatched junction nucleotides: 11. Germline V gene lookup returns CDR1 MDHEN and CDR2 SYDVKM. The CDR3 spans 15 residues. CDR3 loop: CASSSPSRTSVEQFF. As DNA, the CDR3 is TGTGCCAGCAGTTCCCCTAGTCGGACTAGCGTCGAGCAGTTCTTC.

The chain links TRBV4-1 to TRBJ2-2, with 7 bases that match TRBD1. Germline V gives CDR1 MGHRA, CDR2 YSYEKL. The CDR3 loop spans 17 amino acids. V lost 3 bases, J lost 4 bases, and 11 bases stayed unmatched. The CDR3 reads CASSQGQLPKGTGELFF. Written as DNA, the CDR3 is TGCGCCAGCAGCCAGGGACAGCTACCGAAAGGCACCGGGGAGCTGTTTTTT.

The chain links TRBV28 to TRBJ1-2; TRBD1 agrees at 8 bases. Trimming took 7 bases from V and 5 from J; bases not matched to a gene: 9. Germline-derived CDR1 and CDR2 are MDHEN and SYDVKM. This CDR3 is 14 amino acids long. The DNA of the CDR3 is TGTGCCAGCACCCCCCCGGGACAGGTTTATGGCTACACCTTC. As protein: CASTPPGQVYGYTF.

This rearrangement joins TRBV29-1 to TRBJ2-5; D not certain. Gene TRBJ2-7 matches the end of the DNA better, so the J call may be wrong. This CDR3 is 12 amino acids long. Germline CDR1 SQVTM, CDR2 ANQGSEA. CDR3 DNA: TGCAGCGTTGAAGGGAACAGCAACGAGCAGTACTTC. This codes for CSVEGNSNEQYF.

V gene TRBV18 combines with J gene TRBJ2-3; D possibly corresponds to TRBD2 (5 bases). The CDR3 is 14 residues long. Trimming shortened V by 5 bases and J by 5 bases, and 14 bases separated the two germline ends. Germline V gives CDR1 KGHSH, CDR2 LQKENI. CDR3 bases: TGTGCCAGCTCAACAACTAGTTCGGAAGATACGCAGTATTTT. This codes for CASSTTSSEDTQYF. Based on the CDR3 plus reference TRBV18 and TRBJ2-3, the full variable domain is NAGVMQNPRHLVRRRGQEARLRCSPMKGHSHVYWYRQLPEEGLKFMVYLQKENIIDESGMPKERFSAEFPKEGPSILRIQQVVRGDSAAYFCASSTTSSEDTQYFGPGTRLTVL.

This sequence joins TRBV11-2 and TRBJ2-3; weak D call: TRBD1 (6 bases). This CDR3 is 13 amino acids long. Trimming removed 4 bases at V and 3 bases at J, with 8 bases between. Per the germline V gene, CDR1 is SGHAT and CDR2 is FQNNGV. The CDR3 loop is CASSSDRTDTQYF. As DNA, the CDR3 is TGTGCCAGCAGCTCCGACAGGACAGATACGCAGTATTTT.

The chain carries TRBV27 and TRBJ1-1; TRBD1 might be the D (6 bases). V was cut by 4 bases and J by 7 bases, with 10 bases left in between. Germline V gene data show CDR1 as MNHEY and CDR2 as SMNVEV (reference sequence). This CDR3 region has 12 residues. This CDR3 reads CASSSRTDEAFF. The CDR3 DNA reads as TGTGCCAGCAGTTCCCGGACAGATGAAGCTTTCTTT.

A single count supports this clone. The rearrangement links TRBV25-1 to TRBJ2-3, with D tentatively TRBD1 (5 bases). The CDR3 totals 18 residues. The V and J ends lost 2 bases and 5 bases respectively, with 23 bases between them. Per germline, CDR1 MGHDK and CDR2 SYGVNS. CDR3 coding DNA: TGTGCCAGCAGTGAAAAACTTAGGGGTAGGCAGGAAAAAGATACGCAGTATTTT. This codes for CASSEKLRGRQEKDTQYF.

V is TRBV28 and J is TRBJ1-5, with 7 bases that match TRBD1. Trimming removed 3 bases from V and 3 bases from J; junction bases left unmatched: 2. Germline V gives CDR1 MDHEN, CDR2 SYDVKM. The CDR3 contains 14 residues. The CDR3 sequence is CASSLGQNNQPQHF. The CDR3 DNA reads as TGTGCCAGCAGTTTGGGACAGAACAATCAGCCCCAGCATTTT.

The chain is built from TRBV5-1 and TRBJ2-3; 7 nucleotides align to TRBD2. The CDR3 totals 17 residues. J gave up 1 base and V 3 bases, and 11 bases lay outside the gene matches. CDR1 is SGHRS and CDR2 is YFSETQ in the germline V gene. The CDR3 protein is CASSWRETGLGTDTQYF. In nucleotides, the CDR3 is TGCGCCAGCAGCTGGCGGGAGACCGGACTGGGCACAGATACGCAGTATTTT.

Comment on this clone: Additional DNA sequences in this sample encode the identical CDR3. CDR3 in DNA: TGTGCCAGCAGCGATCGGACTTACGGAGATACGCAGTATTTT. Amino acid sequence: CASSDRTYGDTQYF. V is TRBV4-2 and J is TRBJ2-3; tentative D call: TRBD2 (5 bases). Between the trimmed V and J ends, which lost 5 bases and 5 bases, there was a span of 14 bases. Germline lookup yields CDR1 LGHNA and CDR2 YNFKEQ. The CDR3 is made up of 14 amino acids.

V usage is TRBV4-1 and J usage is TRBJ1-6; D ambiguous. The CDR3 extends over 16 amino acids. In germline, CDR1 is MGHRA, CDR2 YSYEKL. Between the trimmed V and J ends, which lost 1 base and 4 bases, there was a span of 11 bases. The DNA of the CDR3 is TGCGCCAGCAGCCAAGGGGCAGGTGTTTATAATTCACCCCTCCACTTT. This codes for CASSQGAGVYNSPLHF.

Details on this clone: The identical CDR3 is also encoded by other nucleotide sequences in the sample. The rearrangement uses TRBV5-1 and TRBJ1-5; unclear D gene. V lost 1 base and J lost 2, with 10 bases in between. Germline V gene data show CDR1 as SGHRS and CDR2 as YFSETQ. The CDR3 loop spans 15 amino acids. CDR3 nucleotides: TGCGCCAGCAGCTTGTTGGGTGAGGGCAATCAGCCCCAGCATTTT. It yields the protein CASSLLGEGNQPQHF.

In regard to this clone: Additional DNA sequences in this sample encode the identical CDR3. J is TRBJ2-1 and V is TRBV28; no definite D call. V lost 1 base and J 0 bases, leaving 7 bases between the germline ends. The CDR3 is made up of 15 amino acids. CDR1 is MDHEN, CDR2 SYDVKM, per germline. CDR3 DNA: TGTGCCAGCAGTTTATACCGGAGCTCCTACAATGAGCAGTTCTTC. Its translation is CASSLYRSSYNEQFF.

The V call is TRBV30, the J call TRBJ2-7, with 8 bases that match TRBD2. Trimming removed 4 bases from V and 6 bases from J; junction bases left unmatched: 14. The CDR3 is 15 residues long. The germline V gene encodes CDR1 GTSNPN and CDR2 SVGIG (reference sequence). This chain's CDR3 is CAWKGVFRGGSEQYF. The CDR3 nucleotides are TGTGCCTGGAAAGGGGTCTTCCGGGGGGGCTCCGAGCAGTACTTC.

This chain links TRBV28 with TRBJ2-7, with 7 bases matching TRBD2. Germline values: CDR1 MDHEN, CDR2 SYDVKM. The CDR3 contains 15 residues. Losses at the gene ends were 1 base for V and 5 bases for J; bases not matched to a gene: 8. CDR3 amino acids: CASSLLGGSSDEQYF. Here the CDR3 DNA reads TGTGCCAGCAGTTTATTGGGCGGGAGTTCGGACGAGCAGTACTTC.

V usage is TRBV12-2 and J usage is TRBJ2-1; the table's D call of TRBD2 was not tested on the DNA. TRBV12-2 is marked as a pseudogene. This CDR3 has 16 residues. The CDR3 DNA reads as TGTGCAAGTCGCTTTCCTCCCGGTTTGGAGGTCAATGAGCAGTTCTTC. Encoded protein: CASRFPPGLEVNEQFF.

J is TRBJ1-5 and V is TRBV28; D may be TRBD1 (5 bases). Germline V gene lookup returns CDR1 MDHEN and CDR2 SYDVKM. The CDR3 is made up of 13 amino acids. The V end was cut by 6 bases, the J end by 3 bases, with 9 bases between. The DNA for the CDR3 is TGTGCCAGCAGCCACAGGAACAATCAGCCCCAGCATTTT. This encodes CASSHRNNQPQHF.

The rearrangement uses TRBV5-1 and TRBJ2-5, with TRBD2 matching 12 bases. The J call may be faulty, since TRBJ2-7 better matches the DNA end. The CDR3 has 14 amino acids. Germline lookup yields CDR1 SGHRS and CDR2 YFSETQ. The CDR3 here is CASSLILAGGEQYF. In DNA, the CDR3 is TGCGCCAGCAGCTTGATACTAGCGGGAGGCGAGCAGTACTTC.

This chain connects TRBV28 to TRBJ2-1, with 9 bases matching TRBD2. The CDR3 runs 13 residues. Germline V lookup: CDR1 MDHEN, CDR2 SYDVKM. V was pared by 6 bases and J by 9 bases, with 6 bases of the junction left unmatched. The CDR3 here is CASSPYSGSEQFF. The CDR3 coding sequence is TGTGCCAGCAGCCCTTATAGCGGGAGTGAGCAGTTCTTC.

This chain connects TRBV5-1 to TRBJ2-2; 7 bases align to TRBD1. Trimming at V came to 1 base and at J to 7 bases, leaving 13 bases not matched to a gene. CDR3 size: 17 residues. CDR1 is SGHRS, CDR2 YFSETQ, per germline. The CDR3 DNA sequence: TGCGCCAGCAGCTTGTTCGGCCAACAGGGGAGTGGCGGGGAGCTGTTTTTT. Its translation: CASSLFGQQGSGGELFF.

The genes are TRBV7-9 and TRBJ2-7, with 8 bases lining up with TRBD1. J was trimmed by 3 bases and V by 6 bases; bases with no gene match: 7. Germline CDR1 reads SEHNR; CDR2 reads FQNEAQ (reference sequence). The CDR3 runs to 14 residues. CDR3 bases: TGTGCCAGCAGGACCGGGACAGGAGACTACGAGCAGTACTTC. It yields the protein CASRTGTGDYEQYF. The full variable domain, its missing parts supplied by reference TRBV7-9 and TRBJ2-7, is DTGVSQNPRHKITKRGQNVTFRCDPISEHNRLYWYRQTLGQGPEFLTYFQNEAQLEKSRLLSDRFSAERPKGSFSTLEIQRTEQGDSAMYLCASRTGTGDYEQYFGPGTRLTVT.

The chain is built from TRBV6-1 and TRBJ2-7, with D perhaps matching TRBD2 (5 bases). CDR3 length: 15 residues. Germline-derived CDR1 and CDR2 are MNHNS and SASEGT. The V end was cut by 4 bases, the J end by 6 bases, with 19 bases between. The CDR3 protein is CASSVDGYGSAEQYF. In nucleotides, the CDR3 is TGTGCCAGCAGTGTCGACGGATATGGGAGTGCCGAGCAGTACTTC.

The chain employs TRBV9 and TRBJ1-2; 11 nucleotides match TRBD1. V dropped 3 bases and J dropped 7; count of bases not matched to a gene: 8. The CDR3 extends over 15 amino acids. Germline V lookup: CDR1 SGDLS, CDR2 YYNGEE. The CDR3 DNA reads as TGTGCCAGCAGCGCAGGGACAGGGGGTCCGCTTGGCTACACCTTC. This codes for CASSAGTGGPLGYTF. Based on the CDR3 plus reference TRBV9 and TRBJ1-2, the full variable domain is DSGVTQTPKHLITATGQRVTLRCSPRSGDLSVYWYQQSLDQGLQFLIQYYNGEERAKGNILERFSAQQFPDLHSELNLSSLELGDSALYFCASSAGTGGPLGYTFGSGTRLTVV.

This sequence joins TRBV2 and TRBJ1-1; the D gene is possibly TRBD1 (5 bases). CDR1 and CDR2 (germline): SNHLY, FYNNEI. The CDR3 runs to 13 residues. The V and J ends lost 8 bases and 2 bases respectively, with 12 bases between them. CDR3 protein: CASQTDPNTEAFF. Written as DNA, the CDR3 is TGTGCCAGCCAGACAGACCCAAACACTGAAGCTTTCTTT.

V is TRBV11-2 and J is TRBJ2-7; 8 bases map to TRBD2. CDR1 is SGHAT and CDR2 is FQNNGV in the germline V gene. The CDR3 runs to 15 residues. The trim removed 4 bases at V and 2 bases at J, leaving 7 bases unmatched. CDR3 bases: TGTGCCAGCAGCTCAACGGGGGGGCTCCCCTACGAGCAGTACTTC. The encoded protein is CASSSTGGLPYEQYF.

V usage is TRBV6-6 and J usage is TRBJ2-5, with 9 bases fitting TRBD2. The J call may be incorrect, as the DNA end agrees better with TRBJ2-7. This CDR3 region has 16 residues. Looked up from germline, CDR1 is MNHNY and CDR2 is SVGAGI (reference sequence). The chain's CDR3 is CASSYSVDSGSYEQYF. In DNA, the CDR3 is TGTGCCAGCAGTTATTCGGTGGATAGCGGGAGTTACGAGCAGTACTTC.

A word on this clone: At one end the junction does not follow the germline gene, possibly because of a read error. The V gene is TRBV27, the J gene TRBJ1-6; D is perhaps TRBD1 (5 bases). From germline, CDR1 is MNHEY and CDR2 SMNVEV (reference sequence). The CDR3 totals 14 residues. CDR3 protein: CTSSWAGQNSPLHF. CDR3 bases: TGTACCAGCAGTTGGGCAGGGCAGAATTCACCCCTCCACTTT.